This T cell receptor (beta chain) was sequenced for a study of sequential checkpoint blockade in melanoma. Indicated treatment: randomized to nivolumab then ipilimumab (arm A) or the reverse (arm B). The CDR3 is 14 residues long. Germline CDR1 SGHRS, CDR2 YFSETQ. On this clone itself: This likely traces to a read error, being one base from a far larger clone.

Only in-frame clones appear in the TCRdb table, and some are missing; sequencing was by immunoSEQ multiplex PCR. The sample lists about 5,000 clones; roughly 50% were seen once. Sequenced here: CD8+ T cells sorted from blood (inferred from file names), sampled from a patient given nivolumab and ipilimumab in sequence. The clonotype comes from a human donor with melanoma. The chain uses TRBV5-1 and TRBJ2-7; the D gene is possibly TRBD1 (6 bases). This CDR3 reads CASSSGTLTYEQCF. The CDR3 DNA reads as TGCGCCAGCAGTTCCGGGACATTAACCTACGAGCAGTGCTTC.